Below are 20 T cell receptor beta chains sequenced from a single sample in a study of blood T cell repertoires in COVID-19. This table comes from immunoSEQ multiplex PCR, and its TCRdb copy is limited to in-frame clones, with some not included. The sample lists some 200,000 clones, more than 65% seen once, with about 2.7% in the top ten. Sequenced input: peripheral blood. These receptors all stem from a human donor with acute or convalescent COVID-19. The donor label of this sample is uncertain.

V gene TRBV7-3 combines with J gene TRBJ2-1; TRBD2 matches at 13 bases. The CDR3 is made up of 16 amino acids. CDR1 is SGHTA, CDR2 FQGTGA, per germline. The J segment lost 6 bases and the V segment lost 3 bases, leaving 5 bases of the junction unmatched. CDR3 in DNA: TGTGCCAGCAGCTTTACTAGCGGGAGGGTCGGCAATGAGCAGTTCTTC. The encoded protein is CASSFTSGRVGNEQFF.

This clone was picked up one time. The gene calls are TRBV27 and TRBJ2-1; 8 bases fit TRBD1. The CDR3 contains 13 residues. Germline V gene lookup returns CDR1 MNHEY and CDR2 SMNVEV (reference sequence). Trimming took 8 bases from V and 4 from J; bases not matched to a gene: 4. The CDR3 sequence is CASGDRPYNEQFF. The CDR3 DNA follows: TGTGCCAGCGGGGACAGGCCTTACAATGAGCAGTTCTTC.

The rearrangement links TRBV9 to TRBJ2-3; no clear D gene. This CDR3 is built from 12 residues. Trimming pared 4 bases from V and 4 bases from J, leaving 7 bases between. Germline V CDR1 and CDR2: SGDLS, YYNGEE. Here the CDR3 reads CASSPPSDTQYF. In DNA, the CDR3 is TGTGCCAGCAGCCCTCCGTCAGATACGCAGTATTTT.

The J gene is TRBJ1-2, the V gene TRBV4-1; D might be TRBD1 (5 bases). This CDR3 region has 16 residues. Trimming took 4 bases from V and 5 from J, leaving 20 bases between them. Germline V CDR1 and CDR2: MGHRA, YSYEKL. Here the CDR3 reads CASSRDFGERGYGYTF. The CDR3 DNA sequence: TGCGCCAGCAGCCGGGATTTCGGGGAGCGGGGGTATGGCTACACCTTC.

DNA of the CDR3: TGTGCCAGCAGTACCCCGGGACAGGGGGGCGAAAAACTGTTTTTT. It specifies CASSTPGQGGEKLFF. The chain recombines TRBV28 with TRBJ1-4, with TRBD1 identical over 11 bases. Germline V gene sequence: CDR1 MDHEN, CDR2 SYDVKM. The CDR3 loop spans 15 amino acids. With V trimmed by 5 bases and J by 8 bases, 7 bases remained unmatched.

The chain joins TRBV29-1 to TRBJ2-1, with D perhaps matching TRBD2 (6 bases). V dropped 6 bases and J dropped 8 bases, with 14 bases sitting between them. The CDR3 consists of 12 residues. Germline lookup yields CDR1 SQVTM and CDR2 ANQGSEA. The CDR3 DNA reads TGCAGCGTCGGACTACACCCCGATGAGCAGTTCTTC. Amino acid sequence: CSVGLHPDEQFF.

V gene TRBV4-1 combines with J gene TRBJ1-5, with unresolved D. V gave up 5 bases and J gave up 6 bases, with 11 bases separating them. The CDR3 sequence is 13 residues long. CDR1 MGHRA and CDR2 YSYEKL come from the germline V gene. DNA for the CDR3: TGCGCCAGCAGCGTCTCCGAGGGTCAGCCCCAGCATTTT. Protein product: CASSVSEGQPQHF.

Here the CDR3 DNA reads TGTGCCAGTAGTCCCCTTTTCGACACTGAAGCTTTCTTT. This gives the protein CASSPLFDTEAFF. This sequence joins TRBV19 and TRBJ1-1; D remains ambiguous. The CDR3 sequence is 13 residues long. Germline V lookup: CDR1 LNHDA, CDR2 SQIVND (reference sequence). Trimming took off 5 bases at V and 3 bases at J, with 10 bases between the two ends.

The chain has TRBV7-8 and TRBJ1-2, with D unresolved. This CDR3 region has 14 residues. Trimming took off 5 bases at V and 4 bases at J, with 14 bases between the two ends. From germline, CDR1 is SGHVS and CDR2 FQNEAQ. CDR3 residues: CASSHTSYPYGYTF. CDR3 coding DNA: TGTGCCAGCAGCCACACCAGTTACCCCTATGGCTACACCTTC.

The chain links TRBV7-2 to TRBJ2-7; 9 bases are a match to TRBD2. With 0 bases clipped from V and 5 bases from J, the junction kept 2 bases outside the gene matches. The CDR3 contains 14 residues. Germline V CDR1 and CDR2: SGHTA, FQGNSA. The CDR3: CASSLAGLADEQYF. The CDR3 bases are TGTGCCAGCAGCTTAGCGGGACTAGCAGACGAGCAGTACTTC. Using reference TRBV7-2 and TRBJ2-7 for the parts outside the CDR3, the full variable domain is GAGVSQSPSNKVTEKGKDVELRCDPISGHTALYWYRQSLGQGLEFLIYFQGNSAPDKSGLPSDRFSAERTGGSVSTLTIQRTQQEDSAVYLCASSLAGLADEQYFGPGTRLTVT.

V is TRBV19 and J is TRBJ2-7; TRBD2 aligns across 10 bases. The ends lost 3 bases at V and 6 bases at J; junction bases unmatched: 5. Germline lookup yields CDR1 LNHDA and CDR2 SQIVND (reference sequence). The CDR3 spans 14 residues. Here the CDR3 reads CASSIASGRAEQYF. The CDR3, as DNA: TGTGCCAGTAGTATCGCCAGCGGGAGGGCCGAGCAGTACTTC.

The chain couples TRBV5-1 to TRBJ2-3, with 10 bases identical to TRBD2. V was pared by 3 bases and J by 2 bases, with 9 bases of the junction left unmatched. Looked up from germline, CDR1 is SGHRS and CDR2 is YFSETQ. The CDR3 consists of 17 residues. CDR3 loop: CASSSYRLAGITDTQYF. The CDR3, as DNA: TGCGCCAGCAGCTCTTATCGACTAGCGGGTATCACAGATACGCAGTATTTT. The full variable domain, in which reference TRBV5-1 and TRBJ2-3 provide the parts outside the CDR3, is KAGVTQTPRYLIKTRGQQVTLSCSPISGHRSVSWYQQTPGQGLQFLFEYFSETQRNKGNFPGRFSGRQFSNSRSEMNVSTLELGDSALYLCASSSYRLAGITDTQYFGPGTRLTVL.

This clone was seen many times. The gene calls are TRBV5-6 and TRBJ2-3; no definite D call. V lost 5 bases and J lost 6, with 7 bases in between. CDR3 length equals 11 residues. The germline V gene encodes CDR1 SGHDT and CDR2 YYEEEE. In DNA, the CDR3 is TGTGCCAGCAGTTTCCGGGATACGCAGTATTTT. It specifies CASSFRDTQYF.

V and J are TRBV5-1 and TRBJ2-1, with 8 bases fitting TRBD2. The V segment lost 4 bases and the J segment 0 bases; nucleotides outside the gene matches: 18. Germline V lookup: CDR1 SGHRS, CDR2 YFSETQ. The CDR3 runs to 20 residues. The CDR3 DNA reads as TGCGCCAGCAGCCCCCCCTTCCACGGGACTAGACTGAGCTCCTACAATGAGCAGTTCTTC. As protein: CASSPPFHGTRLSSYNEQFF. The full variable domain, rest sourced from reference TRBV5-1 and TRBJ2-1, is KAGVTQTPRYLIKTRGQQVTLSCSPISGHRSVSWYQQTPGQGLQFLFEYFSETQRNKGNFPGRFSGRQFSNSRSEMNVSTLELGDSALYLCASSPPFHGTRLSSYNEQFFGPGTRLTVL.

In regard to this clone: The sample has other DNA sequences that encode this CDR3 too. The chain recombines TRBV3-1 (or the pseudogene TRBV3-2) with TRBJ1-3, with D unclear. The CDR3 runs to 15 residues. Germline assignment: CDR1 LGHDT and CDR2 YNNKEL (reference sequence). V was cut by 1 base and J by 3 bases, with 10 bases left in between. The CDR3 sequence: CASSQGRGVGNTIYF. The CDR3 coding sequence is TGTGCCAGCAGCCAAGGCCGGGGAGTTGGAAACACCATATATTTT.

The chain joins TRBV5-4 to TRBJ1-6; D uncertain. V dropped 0 bases and J dropped 8 bases, with 6 bases sitting between them. The CDR3 has 13 residues. CDR1 is SGHNT and CDR2 is YYREEE in the germline V gene (reference sequence). CDR3 sequence: CASSLDPDSPLHF. The CDR3 coding sequence is TGTGCCAGCAGCTTGGATCCTGATTCACCCCTCCACTTT. Together with reference TRBV5-4 and TRBJ1-6, the CDR3 gives the full variable domain: ETGVTQSPTHLIKTRGQQVTLRCSSQSGHNTVSWYQQALGQGPQFIFQYYREEENGRGNFPPRFSGLQFPNYSSELNVNALELDDSALYLCASSLDPDSPLHFGNGTRLTVT.

This chain connects TRBV6-1 to TRBJ2-7, with TRBD2 matching 8 bases. Trimming removed 3 bases from V and 2 bases from J; junction bases left unmatched: 3. This CDR3 has 14 amino acids. Germline-derived CDR1 and CDR2 are MNHNS and SASEGT. CDR3 protein: CASSDKLAAYEQYF. The CDR3 DNA sequence: TGTGCCAGCAGTGACAAACTAGCGGCCTACGAGCAGTACTTC.

CDR3 coding DNA: TGTGCCAGCAACCTACAGGGGGCGATTTATGGCTACACCTTC. It codes for CASNLQGAIYGYTF. V gene TRBV2 combines with J gene TRBJ1-2, with 9 nucleotides matching TRBD1. V lost 7 bases and J lost 5; bases outside the gene matches: 8. The germline CDR1 and CDR2 sequences are SNHLY and FYNNEI. The CDR3 has 14 amino acids.

This sequence joins TRBV5-1 and TRBJ2-5; D gene ambiguous. CDR3 length: 12 amino acids. Trimming removed 5 bases from V and 5 bases from J, with 10 bases in between. The germline V gene has CDR1 SGHRS and CDR2 YFSETQ. CDR3 sequence reads: CASSYPQETQYF. The CDR3 nucleotides are TGCGCCAGCAGTTACCCTCAGGAGACCCAGTACTTC.

This clone was seen a single time. The V and J genes are TRBV28 and TRBJ1-1; 9 bases align to TRBD1. CDR3 length: 15 amino acids. The V and J ends lost 5 bases and 1 base, in that order; junction bases with no gene match: 5. Germline V gives CDR1 MDHEN, CDR2 SYDVKM. The CDR3 DNA follows: TGTGCCAGCAGTCCTCGGGGACAGGGGAACACTGAAGCTTTCTTT. Its protein product is CASSPRGQGNTEAFF. Based on the CDR3 plus reference TRBV28 and TRBJ1-1, the full variable domain is DVKVTQSSRYLVKRTGEKVFLECVQDMDHENMFWYRQDPGLGLRLIYFSYDVKMKEKGDIPEGYSVSREKKERFSLILESASTNQTSMYLCASSPRGQGNTEAFFGQGTRLTVV.